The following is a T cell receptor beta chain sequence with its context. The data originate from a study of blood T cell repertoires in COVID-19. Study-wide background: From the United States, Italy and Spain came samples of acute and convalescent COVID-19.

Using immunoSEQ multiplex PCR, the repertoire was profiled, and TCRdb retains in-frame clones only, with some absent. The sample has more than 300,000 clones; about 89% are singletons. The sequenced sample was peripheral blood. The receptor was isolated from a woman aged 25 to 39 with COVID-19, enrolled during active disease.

The CDR3 sequence is CASPPQGAPSEQYF. The CDR3 region has the DNA TGTGCCAGCCCCCCCCAGGGGGCGCCCAGTGAGCAGTACTTC. The chain has TRBV28 and TRBJ2-7; TRBD1 matches 8 bases. CDR3 length: 14 residues. Germline assignment: CDR1 MDHEN and CDR2 SYDVKM. J lost 7 bases, V lost 8 bases, and 13 bases had no gene match.